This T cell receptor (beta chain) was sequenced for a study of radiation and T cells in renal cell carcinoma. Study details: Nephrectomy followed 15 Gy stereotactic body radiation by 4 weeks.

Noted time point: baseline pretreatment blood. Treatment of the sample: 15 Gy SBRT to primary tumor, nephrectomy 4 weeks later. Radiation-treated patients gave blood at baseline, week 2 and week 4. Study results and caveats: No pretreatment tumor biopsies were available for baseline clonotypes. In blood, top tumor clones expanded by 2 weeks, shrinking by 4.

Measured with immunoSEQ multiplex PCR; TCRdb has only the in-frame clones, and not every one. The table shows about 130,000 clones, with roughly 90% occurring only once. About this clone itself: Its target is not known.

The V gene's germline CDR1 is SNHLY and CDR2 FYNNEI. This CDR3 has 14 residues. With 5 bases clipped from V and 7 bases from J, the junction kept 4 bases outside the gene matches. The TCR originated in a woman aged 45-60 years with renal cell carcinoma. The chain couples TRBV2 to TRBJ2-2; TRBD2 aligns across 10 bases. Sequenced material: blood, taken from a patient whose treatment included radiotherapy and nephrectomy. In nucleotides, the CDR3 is TGTGCCAGCAGTAGCGGGGGGGCAGGCGGGGAGCTGTTTTTT. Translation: CASSSGGAGGELFF.